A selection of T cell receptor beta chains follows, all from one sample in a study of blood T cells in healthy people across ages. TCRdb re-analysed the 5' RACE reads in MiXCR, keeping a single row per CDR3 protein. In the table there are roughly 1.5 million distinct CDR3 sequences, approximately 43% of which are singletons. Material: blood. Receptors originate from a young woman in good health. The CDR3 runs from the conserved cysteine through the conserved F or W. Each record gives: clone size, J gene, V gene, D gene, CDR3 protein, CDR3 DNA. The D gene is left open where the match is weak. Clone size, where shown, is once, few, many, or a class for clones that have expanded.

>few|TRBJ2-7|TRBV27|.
CASSLSTGTLSSYEQYF
TGTGCCAGCAGTCTAAGCACCGGGACCTTAAGCTCCTACGAGCAGTACTTC
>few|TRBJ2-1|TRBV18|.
CASSPPGSTEQFF
TGTGCCAGCTCACCACCAGGTTCCACTGAGCAGTTCTTC
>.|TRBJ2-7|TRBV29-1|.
CSVGGARGGHTYEQYF
TGCAGCGTTGGAGGCGCCAGGGGAGGTCACACTTACGAGCAGTACTTC
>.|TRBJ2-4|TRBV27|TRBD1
CASSGDRENIQYF
TGTGCCAGCAGTGGGGACAGGGAAAACATTCAGTACTTC
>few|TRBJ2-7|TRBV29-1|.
CSVGRRGDPYEQYF
TGCAGCGTTGGCCGAAGAGGGGACCCCTACGAGCAGTACTTC
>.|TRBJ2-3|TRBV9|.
CASSVAPQNTDTQYF
TGTGCCAGCAGCGTAGCTCCCCAGAACACAGATACGCAGTATTTT
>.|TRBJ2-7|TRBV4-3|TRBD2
CASSIGLAGAPSSYEQYF
TGCGCCAGCAGCATTGGACTAGCGGGGGCCCCGAGCTCCTACGAGCAGTACTTC
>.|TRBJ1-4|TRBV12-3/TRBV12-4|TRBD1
CASQDREGEEKLFF
TGTGCCAGCCAGGACAGGGAAGGGGAAGAAAAACTGTTTTTT
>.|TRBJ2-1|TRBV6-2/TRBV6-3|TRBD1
CASSTQGQVWDEQFF
TGTGCCAGCAGTACCCAGGGACAGGTTTGGGATGAGCAGTTCTTC
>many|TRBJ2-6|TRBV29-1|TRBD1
CSARQGLSGANVLTF
TGCAGCGCCCGACAGGGCCTCTCTGGGGCCAACGTCCTGACTTTC
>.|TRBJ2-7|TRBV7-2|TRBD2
CASSSSRLASYEQYF
TGTGCCAGCAGCTCGTCGAGACTAGCCTCCTACGAGCAGTACTTC
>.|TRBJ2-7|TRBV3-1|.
CASSQLGAEQYF
TGTGCCAGCAGCCAACTGGGGGCCGAGCAGTACTTC
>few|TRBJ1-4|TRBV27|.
CASRISQGREKLFF
TGTGCCAGCCGTATCTCCCAGGGCCGTGAAAAACTGTTTTTT
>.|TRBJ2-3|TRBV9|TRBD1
CASSRGQGTDTRYF
TGTGCCAGCAGTCGGGGACAGGGAACAGATACGCGGTATTTT
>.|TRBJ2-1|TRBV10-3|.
CAIAGTSNEQFF
TGTGCCATCGCTGGGACTTCCAATGAGCAGTTCTTC
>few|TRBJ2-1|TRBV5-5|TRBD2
CALADDEQFF
TGTGCCCTAGCGGACGATGAGCAGTTCTTC
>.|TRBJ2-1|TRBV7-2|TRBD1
CASSHGQGGIEQFF
TGTGCCAGCAGCCATGGACAGGGCGGCATTGAGCAGTTCTTC
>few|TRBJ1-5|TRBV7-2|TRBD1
CASSLWTGLNQPQHF
TGTGCCAGCAGCCTTTGGACAGGGTTGAATCAGCCCCAGCATTTT
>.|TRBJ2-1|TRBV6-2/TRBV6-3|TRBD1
CASRILPQGARNEQFF
TGTGCCAGCAGGATCCTCCCGCAGGGGGCTCGCAATGAGCAGTTCTTC
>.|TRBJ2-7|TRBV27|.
CASREEAQRHEQYF
TGTGCCAGCAGGGAAGAGGCTCAGAGGCACGAGCAGTACTTC
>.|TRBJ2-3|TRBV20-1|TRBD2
CSARTSGSLDTQYF
TGCAGTGCTCGGACTAGCGGGAGTCTAGATACGCAGTATTTT
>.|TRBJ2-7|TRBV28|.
CASRPTQQLSGAYEQYF
TGTGCCAGCAGACCCACGCAGCAGCTCTCGGGTGCCTACGAGCAGTACTTC
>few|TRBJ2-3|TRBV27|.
CASSLFDATDTQYF
TGTGCCAGCAGTTTATTTGACGCCACAGATACGCAGTATTTT
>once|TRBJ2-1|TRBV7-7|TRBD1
CASRSGQGHNEQFF
TGTGCTAGCAGATCGGGACAGGGCCATAATGAGCAGTTCTTC
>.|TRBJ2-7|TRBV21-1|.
CASSKGQGQRAQYF
TGTGCCAGCAGCAAGGGGCAGGGACAGAGGGCCCAGTACTTC
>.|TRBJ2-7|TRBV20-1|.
CSANHRETYEQYF
TGCAGTGCTAATCACAGGGAGACCTACGAGCAGTACTTC
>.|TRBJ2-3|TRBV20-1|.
CSARRRSSTDTQYF
TGCAGTGCTAGAAGGAGGTCTAGCACAGATACGCAGTATTTT
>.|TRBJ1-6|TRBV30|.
CAWARTYNSPLHF
TGTGCCTGGGCTCGGACCTATAATTCACCCCTCCACTTT
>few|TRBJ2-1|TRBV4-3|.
CASSQAALSSYNEQFF
TGCGCCAGCAGCCAAGCAGCGCTTAGCTCCTACAATGAGCAGTTCTTC
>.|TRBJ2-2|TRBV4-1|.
CASSFLTGTNTGELFF
TGCGCCAGCAGCTTCCTAACGGGGACGAACACCGGGGAGCTGTTTTTT
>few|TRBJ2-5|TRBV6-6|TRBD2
CASSLELAGAQYF
TGTGCCAGCAGCCTAGAGCTAGCGGGAGCCCAGTACTTC
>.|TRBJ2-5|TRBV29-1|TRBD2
CSVAPGRRETQYF
TGCAGCGTGGCCCCCGGGAGGAGAGAGACCCAGTACTTC
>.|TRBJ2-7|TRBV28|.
CASSPRWVYEQYF
TGTGCCAGCAGCCCTCGTTGGGTGTACGAGCAGTACTTC
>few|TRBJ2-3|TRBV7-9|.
CASSPPVRGRTDTQYF
TGTGCCAGCAGCCCTCCCGTGCGAGGAAGAACAGATACGCAGTATTTT
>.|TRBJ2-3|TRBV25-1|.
CASGEHGADTQYF
TGTGCCAGCGGAGAACACGGGGCAGATACGCAGTATTTT
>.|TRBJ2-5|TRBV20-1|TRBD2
CSASPAGTRETQYF
TGCAGTGCTAGCCCTGCCGGGACTAGAGAGACCCAGTACTTC
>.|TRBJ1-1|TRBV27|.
CASSPFGSFGTEAFF
TGTGCCAGCAGCCCCTTCGGCAGCTTTGGTACTGAAGCTTTCTTT
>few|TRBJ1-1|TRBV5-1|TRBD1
CASSSSGTEFPEAFF
TGCGCCAGCAGCTCCTCCGGGACAGAGTTTCCTGAAGCTTTCTTT
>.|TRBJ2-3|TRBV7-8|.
CASSSFKRPSTDTQYF
TGTGCCAGCAGCTCCTTTAAGCGTCCCTCCACAGATACGCAGTATTTT
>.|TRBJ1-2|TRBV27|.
CASSSFARSNYGYTF
TGTGCCAGCAGTTCTTTCGCCAGGAGTAACTATGGCTACACCTTC
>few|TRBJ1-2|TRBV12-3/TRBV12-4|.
CASSPDTSGYTF
TGTGCCAGCAGCCCCGATACTTCGGGCTACACCTTC
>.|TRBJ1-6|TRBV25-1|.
CASSHGTPSPLHF
TGTGCCAGCAGCCACGGGACACCGTCACCCCTCCACTTT
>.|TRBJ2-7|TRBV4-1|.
CASSQVQGDYEQYF
TGCGCCAGCAGCCAAGTGCAAGGTGACTACGAGCAGTACTTC
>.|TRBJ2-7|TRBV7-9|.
CATNPLASLGNYEQYF
TGTGCCACCAACCCCCTAGCGTCCCTCGGGAACTACGAGCAGTACTTC
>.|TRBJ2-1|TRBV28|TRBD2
CASSPRLAASEQFF
TGTGCCAGCAGTCCTAGACTAGCGGCCAGTGAGCAGTTCTTC
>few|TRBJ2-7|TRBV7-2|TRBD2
CASTQSAGGTYEQYF
TGTGCCAGCACCCAGTCAGCGGGAGGTACCTACGAGCAGTACTTC
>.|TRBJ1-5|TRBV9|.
CASSLEGEVDQPQHF
TGTGCCAGCAGCCTAGAGGGAGAAGTCGATCAGCCCCAGCATTTT
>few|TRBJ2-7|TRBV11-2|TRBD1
CASSLRTGGFEQYF
TGTGCCAGCAGCTTGAGGACAGGGGGCTTCGAGCAGTACTTC
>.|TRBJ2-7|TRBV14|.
CASSPSVTPYEQYF
TGTGCCAGCAGCCCCAGCGTTACCCCCTACGAGCAGTACTTC
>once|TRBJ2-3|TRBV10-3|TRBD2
CAISDPVGAGGSTDTQYF
TGTGCCATCAGTGACCCCGTTGGGGCGGGGGGGAGCACAGATACGCAGTATTTT
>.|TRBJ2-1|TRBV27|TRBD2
CASSLSRGESYNEQFF
TGTGCCAGCAGTTTATCGCGGGGGGAGTCCTACAATGAGCAGTTCTTC
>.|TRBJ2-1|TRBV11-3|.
CASSSFANEQFF
TGTGCCAGCAGCTCGTTCGCGAATGAGCAGTTCTTC
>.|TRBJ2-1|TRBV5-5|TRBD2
CASSWGAGGEQFF
TGTGCCAGCAGCTGGGGTGCGGGAGGTGAGCAGTTCTTC
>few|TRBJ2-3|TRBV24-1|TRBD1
CATSELGQPGTDTQYF
TGTGCCACCAGTGAACTGGGACAGCCTGGCACAGATACGCAGTATTTT